This T cell receptor (beta chain) was captured in a study of T cell repertoires in cytomegalovirus infection. Study-level information: CMV infection plus the matching HLA type was flagged by public TCR beta signatures.

Findings and caveats of the study: Cumulative public TCR beta family frequency identified carriers of CMV plus the relevant HLA. In two of eight donors, the top clonotype was HLA-C-restricted CMV-specific.

The CDR3 length is 15 residues. CDR1 is SGHVS and CDR2 is FNYEAQ in the germline V gene. The ends were cut back, 4 bases at V and 0 bases at J, with 13 bases in the middle. From the reads, TCRdb called clonotypes with MiXCR, one entry per CDR3 protein. The sample holds roughly 730,000 distinct CDR3 sequences, around a third seen once. This clonotype has at least ten counts. What it binds is unknown. The chain has TRBV7-6 and TRBJ2-7; D remains ambiguous. Sample: cultured PBMCs, taken from culture after CMV antigen stimulation. The TCR comes from a human donor in good health (CMV status not recorded). Some clones in this sample may be carry-over from other donors' samples. The CDR3 is CASSSAPPHSYEQYF. CDR3 in DNA: TGTGCCAGCAGCTCGGCCCCTCCCCACTCCTACGAGCAGTACTTC.